This TCR beta chain stems from a study of beta chain features in type 1 diabetes (dated by TCRdb to the late 2010s). As for the study more broadly: Mean age, gender distribution, total cell number and subset yield did not differ between patients and healthy donors. A total of 107,917,701 sorted cells were examined across all samples, and a strong correlation was observed between cell number per subset and RNA yield. In the study, TCRB repertoires of sorted circulating CD4+ T cell subsets from recently diagnosed type 1 diabetes patients were compared with those of matched healthy donors. Regulatory and stem cell-like memory subsets were obtained from only 8 patients and about eight healthy donors, while naive and central memory subsets were obtained from all 28 donors. The full study reports these points: Sequencing cDNA rather than genomic DNA could over-represent highly expressing activated cells, although activation and CD3 levels did not differ between groups. Naive, central memory and regulatory TCRB repertoires appeared to be more alike among patients than among healthy donors. Only small numbers of individuals were included in the HLA sub-analyses, which left unresolved whether HLA type had any influence on TCRB rearrangement. Type 1 diabetes patients showed a moderate but significant shortening of TCRB CDR3 length in all four CD4+ subsets. Shorter templates might be favored by PCR, yet because patient and control samples were amplified and corrected together, any such skew would affect both groups equally. At VDJ recombination sites, patients with type 1 diabetes made fewer insertions and deleted more nucleotides, a pattern implying thymic rearrangement abnormalities.

This clone turned up a few times. It lacks a known antigen. Qualities for individual bases were not recorded, and no much larger clone is one base off. Each donor gave one peripheral blood draw, averaging approximately 120 mL, which was collected into heparinised tubes. A BD FACSAria II and a panel including CD45RO, CCR7, CD25, CD127, CD95 and CD27 were used to sort naive, central memory, regulatory and stem cell-like memory CD4+ T cells. Every sorted population had a purity above 95%. PBMCs were isolated immediately by Lymphoprep density gradient centrifugation and stained directly without culture. To minimize batch effects, samples were stained and sorted in pairs, one healthy donor with one patient per experiment. Via the germline V gene, CDR1 is SGHRS and CDR2 YFSETQ. V and J are truncated by 1 base and 1 base respectively, leaving an intervening sequence of 8 bases. The CDR3 sequence holds 14 residues, the cysteine and phenylalanine included. Only the CDR3 portion is preserved as DNA: 42 bases, with reading frame beginning at the first base.

The entire amount of isolated RNA was reverse transcribed using the High Capacity cDNA Reverse Transcription Kit, so the sequenced TCRB transcripts were expressed ones. Naive, central memory and regulatory T cell samples underwent deep immunoSEQ sequencing, averaging about 3.57 million total reads per sample. Sorted cells were lysed in RLT buffer and RNA was extracted with DNase-treated RNeasy Micro or Mini kits, depending on cell number. To prevent cross-contamination, each cell subset was processed individually, whereas patient and healthy donor samples were processed jointly. The immunoSEQ multiplex PCR was used to amplify TCRB sequences from cDNA, yielding 87-bp fragments that span the CDR3 region. Sequencing of the amplicons was done on the Illumina HiSeq platform. Regarding the original processing steps: Synthetic template baselines were used to correct PCR bias computationally, reads within Hamming distance 2 were collapsed together, and singletons that could not be merged were discarded. Reads were aligned against IMGT so that V, D and J genes, CDR3 length and insertions or deletions at six rearrangement sites could be assigned. Within each subset, clonotype counts were normalized to the number of sorted cells before true diversity and Gini coefficients were calculated with the tcR R package. The overlap coefficient, calculated on TCRB nucleotide sequences, was used to measure repertoire sharing. As a proxy for the pre-selection repertoire, out-of-frame TCRB sequences from naive cells were analyzed. The table comes from immuneACCESS by way of TCRdb, which keeps in-frame sequences with V and J called. Part of the clones is missing from these tables; in studies checked, under half for an unresolved V gene and the rest for unknown reasons. V, J and clone size reflect that table, while D and trimming were determined from the DNA. For this sample the table gives about 620,000 clones, of which around 15% were detected only once. Of the sample, 0.093% falls within the top ten clones.

Sequencing used naive CD4+ T cells from blood. Read against the paper, the sample's cell subset or site label means: true naive CD4+ T cells. The receptor was isolated from a man aged 18 to 29 in good health. The chain uses TRBV5-1 and TRBJ2-5; too little of a D gene remains to name it. The CDR3 protein is CASSLPGSQETQYF. In nucleotide form, the sequence is TGCGCCAGCAGCTTGCCTGGCAGCCAAGAGACCCAGTACTTC.